This TCR beta chain was captured by sequencing in a study of blood T cell repertoires in COVID-19 (TCRdb year 2020). In the study overall: The collaborator samples originated in the United States, Italy and Spain and spanned the acute and convalescent phases of COVID-19. The prospective study material was composed of cDNA or gDNA derived from T cells, B-cell-depleted T cells, or PBMCs. Subjects who had been exposed to COVID-19, were actively infected with it, or had recovered from it provided the deeply sampled blood TCRbeta repertoires that made up the dataset. A freely available public database, intended as a resource for researchers studying the immune response to SARS-CoV-2, is where the repertoires were released. The samples were drawn from the first 160 participants of the ongoing ImmuneRACE study and from some 1,300 subjects provided by 6 global collaborators. Sample metadata almost always included a de-identified subject ID, COVID-19 status, age in years and sex. Where available, HLA class I and class II types were obtained from metadata supplied by the sample provider rather than from assay-based typing.

The collaborating institutions used their own protocols to collect whole blood in K2EDTA tubes. For TCRbeta analysis, collaborators shipped samples in one of three forms: frozen whole blood, isolated PBMCs, or DNA extracted from either of those sample types. The paper as a whole reports these results and caveats: The quantity of clinical and demographic metadata differed by source and by participant and was supplied without curation.

TCRbeta CDR3 regions were amplified from genomic DNA by means of the immunoSEQ Assay, a bias-controlled multiplex PCR. Concerning the study's data processing: Nucleated cell counts per sample were estimated from amplification of reference gene primers within the assay. Sequence reads were collapsed and filtered to measure the absolute abundance of every unique TCRbeta CDR3 rearrangement. For each sample, productive Simpson clonality was calculated as the square root of Simpson's diversity index across productive rearrangements. The table was pulled from immuneACCESS by TCRdb, which kept in-frame rearrangements only. Such tables lose some clones; where checked, under half of the loss comes from unresolved V genes, and the rest has no known cause. The DNA was the basis for D and trimming; V, J and clone size are from that table. For this sample there are about 670,000 clones; about nine tenths appear just once. Under 0.3% of the sample is in the top ten clones.

A note on this clone: Its target antigen remains unknown. It has no much larger one-base neighbor in the sample; base qualities were not kept.

This sequence was found in a woman between 18 and 30 years old with acute or convalescent COVID-19. The sequenced sample was peripheral blood.

The sequenced DNA: TGTGCCAGCAGCGTAGGGAGCGGGGTGTCCTACGAGCAGTACTTC. This sequence encodes CASSVGSGVSYEQYF. The chain links TRBV9 with TRBJ2-7, with 7 junctional bases fitting TRBD2. CDR3 length: 15 amino acids, cysteine to phenylalanine. Only CDR3 DNA remains: 45 bases, in frame from the first base. V is cut back by 0 bases and J by 1 base, with 4 bases in the junction unmatched. The germline V gene gives CDR1 as SGDLS and CDR2 as YYNGEE.